The TCR beta chain under discussion was sequenced for a study of blood T cell repertoires in COVID-19. CDR1 LGHNT and CDR2 FRNRAP come from the germline V gene. The CDR3 loop spans 17 amino acids. V lost 2 bases, J lost 0 bases, and 8 bases stayed unmatched. Libraries were prepared by immunoSEQ multiplex PCR; TCRdb keeps only in-frame clonotypes and omits some of them. The table records 85,000 to 130,000 clones, 82% of them present only once. The clonotype was recovered from a man aged 55 to 70 with acute or convalescent COVID-19. The gene calls are TRBV12-5 and TRBJ2-7; 9 bases agree with TRBD1. Material: peripheral blood. Here the CDR3 reads CASGLLTGTGTSYEQYF. DNA for the CDR3: TGTGCTAGTGGTTTGTTAACCGGGACAGGGACCTCCTACGAGCAGTACTTC.